The present T cell receptor (beta chain) was sequenced within a study of Ad26.COV2.S vaccination and SARS-CoV-2 variants (dated by TCRdb to 2020 to 2022). Regarding the complete study: Donors in the vaccine arm were drawn from COV1001, a multicentre, randomized, double-blind, placebo-controlled phase I-IIa trial testing Ad26.COV2.S in healthy adults. Ad26.COV2.S was administered intramuscularly at 5 x 10^10 or 1 x 10^11 viral particles, either as a single shot or as two shots given 56 days apart. Throughout the experiments and outcome assessment, investigators stayed blinded to trial group allocation. TCRbeta repertoire sequencing served as the tool for gauging how specific and how broad the SARS-CoV-2-reactive T cell receptors were following Ad26.COV2.S vaccination. A total of roughly 30 samples were included in the TCR-sequenced set, comprising approximately 20 Ad26.COV2.S vaccine recipients, 5 placebo recipients and 8 SARS-CoV-2 convalescent individuals. Participants in the trial were split at random into five groups of five each, receiving low-dose or high-dose Ad26.COV2.S once or twice, or else placebo on both occasions.

The sample's treatment or condition label is to be understood as: roughly 20 received Ad26.COV2.S at low or high dose, single or two shots; about five received placebo; per-sample allocation not given. Repertoires of vaccine and placebo recipients were sequenced from samples taken on day 63 after the first injection. Between 29 July and 7 August 2020, Cohort 1b enrolled 25 adults aged 18-55 years at one site in Boston, USA. Ad26.COV2.S was a replication-incompetent adenovirus type 26 vector that expressed a prefusion-stabilized SARS-CoV-2 spike protein derived from the original Wuhan strain. This clone has a handful of counts. What antigen it recognizes has not been identified. Base qualities are not recorded, but no much larger clone differs from it by a single base. Overall study outcomes, separate from this receptor: Vaccine and placebo recipients had comparable non-spike TCR breadth, which fits with the vaccine containing only spike. The authors noted that the TCR breadth and depth analyses may have underestimated total T cell responses. The study was not powered for comparison of responses between vaccine doses or regimens. Higher spike-specific TCR breadth was observed in Ad26.COV2.S recipients than in placebo recipients (P = 0.0014). After vaccination, spike-specific CD8+ and CD4+ T cell responses were reported to show substantial breadth.

The CDR3 spans 12 residues, from the cysteine through the phenylalanine. Only the CDR3 DNA stays, 36 bases, in frame from base 1. Looking up the germline V gene yields CDR1 WSHSY and CDR2 SAAADI. V loses 3 bases of germline sequence and J loses 10 bases, and the interval between the two ends is 10 bases. The immunoSEQ Assay was used to sequence TCRbeta CDR3 regions. After extraction, genomic DNA underwent amplification by bias-controlled multiplex PCR, followed by high-throughput sequencing. The authors' pipeline ran thus. To quantify the absolute abundance of every unique TCRbeta CDR3 region, sequences were collapsed and filtered. T cell fraction was estimated by normalization of TCRbeta template counts to usable DNA, with usable DNA being measured through amplification of reference genes present in all nucleated cells. Repertoire TCRs were annotated as SARS-CoV-2-specific by exact matching of V gene, CDR3 amino acid sequence and J gene to a known reactive TCR set. The reference SARS-CoV-2 TCR set was obtained from MIRA and was filtered for enrichment in COVID-19-positive ImmuneCODE repertoires, whereby public or cross-reactive TCRs were removed. Based on the MIRA antigens, annotated TCRs were further analysed at the level of specific ORF or position within ORF. Depth was the summed frequency of annotated unique rearrangements, while breadth was defined as annotated unique rearrangements over total unique productive rearrangements. TCR breadth was compared between groups using two-sided Wilcoxon rank-sum tests. What TCRdb holds here is the immuneACCESS table cut down to in-frame rearrangements. Part of the clones is not present; checked against another copy, under half of the missing clones reflect an unresolved V gene, and the others are unexplained. That table gives V, J and clone size, and the DNA gave D and trimming. The sample profile shows roughly 500,000 clones; roughly 85% of them were found once. The biggest ten clones account for roughly 13% of the sample.

This TCR came from a person between 18 and 59 years old who received the Ad26.COV2.S COVID-19 vaccine or a placebo. The sequenced sample was peripheral blood, obtained in a trial of Ad26.COV2.S vaccine versus placebo. This chain is built from TRBV10-2 and TRBJ2-1; matching of 6 bases hints at TRBD1 as the D gene. Here is the DNA: TGCGCCAGCAGTGATAGGGGGTGGGAGCAGTTCTTC. Its product reads: CASSDRGWEQFF.